This T cell receptor (beta chain) was profiled in a study of tumor and adjacent non-tumor tissue in lung cancer. About the study: There were fewer than 15 adenocarcinoma, a couple of squamous cell carcinoma and 1 small cell lung cancer cases. Aged about 30 to 76 years, patients included roughly 10 men and a handful of women with stage I to III disease.

Broader study findings: Tumor tissue had significantly higher TCR diversity than normal lung.

This clonotype was found once. Its antigen remains unknown. An end of the junction does not agree with germline; a read error may underlie this. Three rounds of nested PCR, following a modified ARM-PCR protocol, produced the TCRbeta library. TCRdb used MiXCR to reprocess the multiplex PCR reads, holding one entry per CDR3 protein. Among 80,000 or so distinct CDR3 sequences, approximately 78% were seen once, and the ten largest hold 51%. This sample's RNA came from whole unsorted tissue. This non-tumor lung sample came from over 3 cm beyond the tumor edge. The germline V gene encodes CDR1 LGHNA and CDR2 YSLEER. The CDR3 is 17 amino acids.

This rearrangement joins TRBV4-3 to TRBJ1-1, with D unclear. Material: distant non-tumor lung tissue. This receptor was taken from a man in his fifties or sixties with non-small cell lung cancer. The CDR3 DNA sequence: TGCGCCAGTAGCCAAGACGTTCCGGACCGTTCGGGCACTGAAGCTTTCTTT. This encodes CASSQDVPDRSGTEAFF.